A single sample gave rise to the 17 T cell receptor beta chains below, sequenced in a study of T cell clonality in common variable immunodeficiency. The data were produced by immunoSEQ multiplex PCR, yet TCRdb's version contains in-frame clones alone and is incomplete. Listed for the sample are roughly 32,000 clones, none seen a single time. The sequenced material came from peripheral blood mononuclear cells. These receptors were collected from a person aged 18 to 70 in good health.

This clone was seen at least ten times. CDR3 in amino acids: CASSPPGRGDGELFF. Incomplete CDR3 DNA: TGTGCCAGCTCACCACCGGGCAGGGGCGATGGGGAG. V usage is TRBV18 and J usage is TRBJ2-2; D may be TRBD1 (6 bases). The observed sequence ends 3 residues before the CDR3 terminus, with the missing tail filled in from the germline J gene. This CDR3 contains 15 residues. Germline lookup yields CDR1 KGHSH and CDR2 LQKENI. The germline V and J ends were trimmed by 0 bases and 8 bases, with 13 bases remaining between them.

This clone has at least ten counts. The CDR3 end lies 3 residues beyond the end of the read and is filled in from the germline J gene. The V gene is TRBV7-2, the J gene TRBJ2-1; TRBD2 matches 7 bases. Per the germline V gene, CDR1 is SGHTA and CDR2 is FQGNSA. The ends lost 2 bases at V and 7 bases at J; junction bases unmatched: 5. The CDR3 spans 14 residues. The DNA read from the CDR3 is TGTGCCAGCAGCTTATTTTCGGGGGGAAATGAG. Residues: CASSLFSGGNE. The entire CDR3 protein reads CASSLFSGGNEQFF.

This clone has just a few counts. The observed sequence ends 3 residues before the CDR3 terminus, with the missing tail filled in from the germline J gene. This chain links TRBV20-1 with TRBJ2-3; 8 bases agree with TRBD2. CDR1 DFQATT and CDR2 SNEGSKA come from the germline V gene (reference sequence). CDR3 length: 15 amino acids. The sequenced part of the CDR3 DNA is TGCAGTGCTCCGACCGGGGGGGGCTGGGAAGAGACG. It encodes CSAPTGGGWEET. The full-length CDR3 reads as CSAPTGGGWEETQYF.

This clone occurred many times. The DNA ends 3 residues before the CDR3 does, and the rest of the CDR3 is filled in from the germline J gene. This chain uses TRBV5-1 with TRBJ2-3; D is possibly TRBD1 (6 bases). The germline V gene has CDR1 SGHRS and CDR2 YFSETQ. The CDR3 runs to 15 residues. V was shortened by 0 bases and J by 6 bases, with 14 bases between the two germline ends. CDR3 residues: CASSLGGQRSDTQYF. Incomplete CDR3 DNA: TGCGCCAGCAGCTTGGGGGGACAAAGATCGGATACG.

This clone has ten or more counts. The CDR3 goes on 3 residues after the read ends, and that part is filled in from the germline J gene. V is TRBV19 and J is TRBJ1-4; D is uncertain. The CDR3 runs to 15 residues. Between the trimmed V and J ends, which lost 6 bases and 1 base, there was a span of 12 bases. The germline CDR1 and CDR2 sequences are LNHDA and SQIVND (reference sequence). The CDR3 loop reads CASSPAGGTNEKLFF. CDR3 bases read: TGTGCCAGTAGCCCGGCGGGAGGAACTAATGAAAAA.

This clone was observed at least ten times. With the read ending 3 residues before the CDR3 end, the germline J gene is used to fill in that end. The gene calls are TRBV30 and TRBJ2-5, with D perhaps TRBD1 (6 bases). Germline V gene data show CDR1 as GTSNPN and CDR2 as SVGIG (reference sequence). V was pared by 5 bases and J by 1 base, with 14 bases between. CDR3 size: 14 residues. The CDR3 bases that were read are TGTGCCTGGGCACAGGGTGGGGGCCAAGAGACC. This translates into CAWAQGGGQET. The CDR3 reads in full as CAWAQGGGQETQYF. The full variable domain, rest sourced from reference TRBV30 and TRBJ2-5, is SQTIHQWPATLVQPVGSPLSLECTVEGTSNPNLYWYRQAAGRGLQLLFYSVGIGQISSEVPQNLSASRPQDRQFILSSKKLLLSDSGFYLCAWAQGGGQETQYFGPGTRLLVL.

This clone has ten or more counts. CDR3 in amino acids: CAWSVGPKGQPQHF. Incomplete CDR3 DNA: TGTGCCTGGAGTGTTGGGCCCAAGGGGCAGCCC. This chain uses TRBV30 with TRBJ1-5, with a possible D match to TRBD1 (5 bases). The read comes to an end 3 residues before the CDR3 does, leaving the germline J gene to fill in the end. V lost 0 bases to trimming and J lost 7 bases, with 13 bases between them. This CDR3 comprises 14 residues. Germline loops: CDR1 GTSNPN, CDR2 SVGIG (reference sequence).

This clone was counted at least ten times. The read ends 3 residues early relative to the CDR3; the germline J gene fills the gap. The chain employs TRBV7-6 and TRBJ2-1; 8 bases map to TRBD2. The CDR3 covers 15 residues. The germline gives CDR1 SGHVS, CDR2 FNYEAQ. Trimming cost V 1 base and J 3 bases; bases outside gene matches: 2. The DNA read from the CDR3 is TGTGCCAGCAGCTTAGAGCGGGAGTTCTACAATGAG. Translated: CASSLEREFYNE. The entire CDR3 reads CASSLEREFYNEQFF.

Many counts were recorded for this clone. The read falls 3 residues short of the CDR3 end, and the missing part is taken from the germline J gene. The rearrangement joins TRBV7-9 to TRBJ2-7; D possibly corresponds to TRBD1 (7 bases). V was pared by 10 bases and J by 5 bases, with 18 bases between. Germline V gives CDR1 SEHNR, CDR2 FQNEAQ (reference sequence). The CDR3 covers 13 residues. The chain's CDR3 is CATSAGQLDEQYF. Incomplete CDR3 DNA: TGTGCCACCTCGGCGGGACAGCTGGACGAG.

This clone was picked up many times. The observed sequence ends 3 residues before the CDR3 terminus, with the missing tail filled in from the germline J gene. The chain links TRBV10-2 to TRBJ2-7; weak D call: TRBD2 (6 bases). Germline V CDR1 and CDR2: WSHSY, SAAADI. V was cut by 1 base and J by 6 bases, with 13 bases left in between. The CDR3 spans 14 residues. The CDR3 bases that were read are TGCGCCAGCAGTGAGTTAGATAGGAGGGGCGAG. Translation gives CASSELDRRGE. The entire CDR3 protein reads CASSELDRRGEQYF.

This clone occurred many times. The CDR3 spells CASSPNAQDEQFF. The DNA read from the CDR3 is TGTGCCAGCTCACCAAATGCGCAGGATGAG. The chain uses TRBV18 and TRBJ2-1; D uncertain. The read terminates 3 residues ahead of where the CDR3 ends, so the germline J gene completes it. Germline CDR1 KGHSH, CDR2 LQKENI. The CDR3 runs to 13 residues. V was trimmed by 2 bases and J by 8 bases, leaving 10 bases between them.

This clone was seen repeatedly, ten times or more. The CDR3 end falls 3 residues outside the read, so it is completed with the germline J gene. The rearrangement uses TRBV7-3 and TRBJ2-6, with TRBD1 matching over 8 bases. After removal of 5 bases from V and 4 bases from J, the junction contained 7 bases not matched to a gene. CDR1 is SGHTA and CDR2 is FQGTGA in the germline V gene. CDR3 length equals 16 residues. The CDR3 bases that were read are TGTGCCAGCAGCCGTGCAGGGGGCGGAGGGGCCAACGTC. Protein: CASSRAGGGGANV. The entire CDR3 is CASSRAGGGGANVLTF.

This clone was seen a handful of times. The missing CDR3 end, 3 residues past where the read stops, is filled in from the germline J gene. The chain recombines TRBV5-8 with TRBJ1-2; 8 nucleotides align to TRBD1. Trimming cost V 4 bases and J 3 bases; bases outside gene matches: 2. The CDR3 totals 13 residues. Germline V lookup: CDR1 SGHTS, CDR2 YDEGEE. CDR3 sequence reads: CASSPDRDYGYTF. The sequenced part of the CDR3 DNA is TGTGCCAGCAGCCCGGACAGGGACTATGGC.

The table lists this clone with many counts. The read falls 3 residues short of the CDR3 end, and the missing part is taken from the germline J gene. The chain couples TRBV9 to TRBJ2-3; 12 nucleotides align to TRBD2. The V and J ends lost 4 bases and 5 bases, in that order; junction bases with no gene match: 11. The CDR3 covers 17 residues. Germline values: CDR1 SGDLS, CDR2 YYNGEE. CDR3 protein: CASSPQLAGGPIDTQYF. The part of the CDR3 DNA that was read is TGTGCCAGCAGCCCTCAGCTAGCGGGAGGGCCTATAGATACG.

This clone was picked up many times. The read falls 3 residues short of the CDR3 end, and the missing part is taken from the germline J gene. V and J are TRBV18 and TRBJ2-4, with D maybe TRBD2 (5 bases). V was clipped by 9 bases and J by 8 bases, with 11 bases between them. This CDR3 has 11 amino acids. Germline V gene data show CDR1 as KGHSH and CDR2 as LQKENI. CDR3 DNA, as far as it was read: TGTGCCAGTCGTCAGGAGGACATT. Translated, it gives CASRQEDI. Given in full, the CDR3 is CASRQEDIQYF.

This clone was seen many times. The sequenced fragment ends 3 residues before the CDR3 boundary, so the rest is inferred from the germline J gene. The chain employs TRBV29-1 and TRBJ2-7; TRBD1 matches 7 bases. V shed 3 bases, J shed 0 bases, and the junction held 8 bases outside the gene matches. Per the germline V gene, CDR1 is SQVTM and CDR2 is ANQGSEA. The CDR3 is 15 residues long. CDR3 protein: CSVEATGSGSYEQYF. CDR3 DNA (partial): TGCAGCGTTGAGGCGACAGGGTCTGGCTCCTACGAG.

In regard to this clone: The CDR3 goes on 3 residues after the read ends, and that part is filled in from the germline J gene. The gene calls are TRBV5-4 and TRBJ2-5; D might be TRBD2 (5 bases). The CDR3 extends over 14 amino acids. Per germline, CDR1 SGHNT and CDR2 YYREEE (reference sequence). The V gene lost 2 bases and the J gene lost 3 bases, with 11 bases spanning the gap. The CDR3 spells CASSFRGLKETQYF. CDR3 DNA (partial): TGTGCCAGCAGCTTTCGAGGGCTGAAAGAGACC.